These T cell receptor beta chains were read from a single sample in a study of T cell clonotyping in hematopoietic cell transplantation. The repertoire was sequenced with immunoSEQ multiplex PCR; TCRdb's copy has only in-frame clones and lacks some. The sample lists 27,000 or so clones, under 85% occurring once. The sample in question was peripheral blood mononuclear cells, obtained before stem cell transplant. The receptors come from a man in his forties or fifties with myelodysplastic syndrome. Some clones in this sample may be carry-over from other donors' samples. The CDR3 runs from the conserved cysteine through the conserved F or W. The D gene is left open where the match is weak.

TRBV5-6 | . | CASSFYSGLSGGYTF
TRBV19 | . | CASSIGAGQAFF
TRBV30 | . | CAWSQGTADFQPQHF
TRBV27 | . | CASSLVVASQETQYF
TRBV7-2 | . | CASSFGSSGANVLTF
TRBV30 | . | CAWSPDSNNQPQHF
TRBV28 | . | CASSLAGVNSPLHF
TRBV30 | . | CAWSAGGETQYF
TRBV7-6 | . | CASSLGTGRETQYF
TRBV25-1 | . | CASSGLGGNTEAFF
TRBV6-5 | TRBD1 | CASSRSRGPNSPLHF
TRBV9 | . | CASSVGTWGTGELFF
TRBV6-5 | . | CASSPNLRNYGYTF
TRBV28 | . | CASKSFQHGYTF